The entry that follows covers one T cell receptor (beta chain) sequence. CDR3 size: 13 residues. Unmatched junction bases numbered 6, after V lost 8 bases and J lost 1 base. Germline V CDR1 and CDR2: SQVTM, ANQGSEA. The data stem from a study of response to subunit inactivated influenza vaccine. TCRdb analysed the RT-PCR reads with MiXCR anew, one entry per CDR3 protein. The repertoire has roughly 570,000 distinct CDR3 sequences, under 15% of them found once; the top ten carry about 12%. The origin of this receptor is a man aged 50 to 59 who received an inactivated influenza vaccine. The chain is built from TRBV29-1 and TRBJ2-5; TRBD1 aligns across 8 bases. The specimen was PBMCs from blood, collected roughly 45 days after vaccination. CDR3 region: CSTRQGTQETQYF. The CDR3 DNA reads TGCAGCACAAGACAGGGGACCCAAGAGACCCAGTACTTC.